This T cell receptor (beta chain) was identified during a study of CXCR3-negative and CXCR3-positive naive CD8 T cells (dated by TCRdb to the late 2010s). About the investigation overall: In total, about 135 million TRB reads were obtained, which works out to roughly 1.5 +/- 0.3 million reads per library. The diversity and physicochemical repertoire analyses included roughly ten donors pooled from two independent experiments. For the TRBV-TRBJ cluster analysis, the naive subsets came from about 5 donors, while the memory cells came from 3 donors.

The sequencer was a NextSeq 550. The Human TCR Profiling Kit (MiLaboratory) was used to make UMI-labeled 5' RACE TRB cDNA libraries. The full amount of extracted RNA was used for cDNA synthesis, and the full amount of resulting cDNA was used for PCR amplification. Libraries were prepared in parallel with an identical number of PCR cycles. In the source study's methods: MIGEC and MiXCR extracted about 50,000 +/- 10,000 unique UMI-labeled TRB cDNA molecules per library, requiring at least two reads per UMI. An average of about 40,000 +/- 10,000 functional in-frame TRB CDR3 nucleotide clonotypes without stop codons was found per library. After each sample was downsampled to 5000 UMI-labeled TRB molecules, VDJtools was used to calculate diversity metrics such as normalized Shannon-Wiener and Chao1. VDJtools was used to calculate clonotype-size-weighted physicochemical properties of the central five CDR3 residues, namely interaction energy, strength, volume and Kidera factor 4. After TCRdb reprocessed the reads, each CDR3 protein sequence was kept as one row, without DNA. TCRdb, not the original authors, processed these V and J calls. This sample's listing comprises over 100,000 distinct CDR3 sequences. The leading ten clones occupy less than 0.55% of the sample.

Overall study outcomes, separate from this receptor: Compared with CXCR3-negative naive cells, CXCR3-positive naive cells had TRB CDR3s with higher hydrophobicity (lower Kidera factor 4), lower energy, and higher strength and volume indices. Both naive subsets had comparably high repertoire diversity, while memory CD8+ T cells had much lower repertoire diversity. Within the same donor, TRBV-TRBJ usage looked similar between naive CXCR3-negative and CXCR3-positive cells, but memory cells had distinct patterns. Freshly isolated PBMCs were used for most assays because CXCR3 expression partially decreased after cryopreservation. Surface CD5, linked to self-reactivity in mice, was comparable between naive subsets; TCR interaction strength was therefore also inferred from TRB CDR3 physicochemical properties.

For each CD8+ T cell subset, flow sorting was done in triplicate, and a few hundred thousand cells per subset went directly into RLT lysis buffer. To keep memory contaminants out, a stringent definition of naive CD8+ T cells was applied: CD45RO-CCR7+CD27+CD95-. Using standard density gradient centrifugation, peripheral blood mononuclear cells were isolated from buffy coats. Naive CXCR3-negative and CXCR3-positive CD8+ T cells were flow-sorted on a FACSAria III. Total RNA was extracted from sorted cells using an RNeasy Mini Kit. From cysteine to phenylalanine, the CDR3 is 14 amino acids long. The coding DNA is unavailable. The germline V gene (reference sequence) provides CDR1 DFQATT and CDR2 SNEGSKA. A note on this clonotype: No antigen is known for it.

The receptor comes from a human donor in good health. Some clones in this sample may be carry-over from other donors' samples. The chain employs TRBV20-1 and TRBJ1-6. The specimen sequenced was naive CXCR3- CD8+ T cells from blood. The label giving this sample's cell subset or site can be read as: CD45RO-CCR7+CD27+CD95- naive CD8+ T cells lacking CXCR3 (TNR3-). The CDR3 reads CSAPERGDNSPLHF.